This T cell receptor (beta chain) was sequenced in a study of blood T cells in healthy people across ages. General observations from the study: TCR beta diversity, measured per million T cells, fell in a roughly linear way with age. Estimated diversity across one million T cells was deemed an underestimate.

Trimming shortened V by 4 bases and J by 14 bases, and 17 bases separated the two germline ends. Germline V gene lookup returns CDR1 SGHDT and CDR2 YYEEEE. This CDR3 has 12 residues. Remarks on this clonotype: No antigen is known for it.

For the second PCR, which ran for about 6 to 11 cycles, a sample-barcoded 5' primer and a J-beta primer mix were used. TCRdb passed the 5' RACE reads through MiXCR, listing each CDR3 protein once. The table lists around 800,000 distinct CDR3 sequences, 50% to 65% of them singletons. The people who gave samples were healthy Caucasians from Russia, aged roughly 6 to 95. This receptor was taken from a man older than 75 in good health. The chain links TRBV5-6 to TRBJ2-3; D is undetermined. Sequencing used blood. CDR3 nucleotide sequence: TGTGCCAGCAGCGCCGCCCCCCCCGACGCGTATTTT. Residues: CASSAAPPDAYF.